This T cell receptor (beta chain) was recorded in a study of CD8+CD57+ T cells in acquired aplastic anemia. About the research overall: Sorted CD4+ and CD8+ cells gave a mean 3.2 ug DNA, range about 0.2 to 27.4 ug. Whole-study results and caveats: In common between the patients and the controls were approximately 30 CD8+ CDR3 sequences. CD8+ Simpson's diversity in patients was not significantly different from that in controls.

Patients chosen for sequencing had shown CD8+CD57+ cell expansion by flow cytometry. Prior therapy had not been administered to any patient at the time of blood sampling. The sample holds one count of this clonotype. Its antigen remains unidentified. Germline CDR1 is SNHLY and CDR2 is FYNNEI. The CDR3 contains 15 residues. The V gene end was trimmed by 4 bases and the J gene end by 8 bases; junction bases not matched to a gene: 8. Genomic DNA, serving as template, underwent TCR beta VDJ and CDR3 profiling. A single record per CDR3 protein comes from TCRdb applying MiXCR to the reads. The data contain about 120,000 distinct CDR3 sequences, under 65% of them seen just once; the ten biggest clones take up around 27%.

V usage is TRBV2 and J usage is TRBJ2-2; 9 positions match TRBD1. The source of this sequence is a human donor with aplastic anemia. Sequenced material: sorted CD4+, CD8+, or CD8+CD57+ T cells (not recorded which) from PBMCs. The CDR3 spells CASSALDRGKGELFF. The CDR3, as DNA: TGTGCCAGCAGTGCCCTGGACAGGGGTAAAGGGGAGCTGTTTTTT.